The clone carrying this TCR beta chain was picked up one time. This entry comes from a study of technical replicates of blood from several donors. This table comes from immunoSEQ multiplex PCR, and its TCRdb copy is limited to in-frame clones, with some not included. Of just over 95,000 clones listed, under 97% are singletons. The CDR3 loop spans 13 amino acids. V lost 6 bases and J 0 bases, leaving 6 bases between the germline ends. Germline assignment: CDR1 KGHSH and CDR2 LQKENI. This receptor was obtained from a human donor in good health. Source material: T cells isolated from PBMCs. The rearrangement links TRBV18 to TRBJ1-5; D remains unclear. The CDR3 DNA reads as TGTGCCAGCTCGGAGCTTAGCAATCAGCCCCAGCATTTT. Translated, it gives CASSELSNQPQHF.